One and the same sample provided the 16 T cell receptor beta chains below, sequenced in a study of blood T cell repertoires in COVID-19. TCRdb's copy holds only in-frame clones and misses some; the assay was immunoSEQ multiplex PCR. The sample has some 130,000 clones, approximately 90% seen once; the top ten hold roughly 2.9%. The sequenced material came from peripheral blood. These receptor sequences come from a man in his 60s with active or convalescent COVID-19.

The chain has TRBV5-4 and TRBJ1-1; D gene ambiguous. V lost 4 bases, J lost 4 bases, and 14 bases lay in between. Germline V gene data show CDR1 as SGHNT and CDR2 as YYREEE (reference sequence). The CDR3 covers 14 residues. The DNA for the CDR3 is TGTGCCAGCAGCCCCGGAGGGCGGGGCACTGAAGCTTTCTTT. Its protein is CASSPGGRGTEAFF.

This clone is a singleton in its sample. V is TRBV19 and J is TRBJ2-1, with 10 bases aligning to TRBD2. After removal of 6 bases from V and 4 bases from J, the junction contained 6 bases not matched to a gene. The CDR3 runs 15 residues. CDR1 is LNHDA and CDR2 is SQIVND in the germline V gene (reference sequence). CDR3 amino acids: CASRELAGSYNEQFF. The CDR3 DNA sequence: TGTGCCAGTAGGGAACTAGCGGGGTCGTACAATGAGCAGTTCTTC.

V is TRBV4-1 and J is TRBJ1-5; 7 bases fit TRBD1. Germline-derived CDR1 and CDR2 are MGHRA and YSYEKL. This CDR3 spans 15 amino acids. J was trimmed by 3 bases and V by 1 base; bases with no gene match: 3. CDR3 sequence (DNA): TGCGCCAGCAGCCAAGGCAGGGGGGCCAATCAGCCCCAGCATTTT. It encodes CASSQGRGANQPQHF.

The V and J genes are TRBV7-6 and TRBJ2-5, with 7 nucleotides matching TRBD1. CDR3 size: 14 residues. CDR1 is SGHVS and CDR2 is FNYEAQ in the germline V gene. V shed 5 bases, J shed 4 bases, and the junction held 7 bases outside the gene matches. CDR3 sequence reads: CASSITGVGETQYF. The CDR3 DNA sequence: TGTGCCAGCAGCATCACAGGGGTCGGAGAGACCCAGTACTTC.

V usage is TRBV28 and J usage is TRBJ2-1; no reliable D call. Germline V gene sequence: CDR1 MDHEN, CDR2 SYDVKM. The CDR3 spans 14 residues. Between the trimmed V and J ends, which lost 5 bases and 6 bases, there was a span of 14 bases. The CDR3 nucleotides are TGTGCCAGCAGTCTGTTAGGAGCTGCCAATGAGCAGTTCTTC. The encoded protein is CASSLLGAANEQFF.

The rearrangement uses TRBV4-1 and TRBJ1-6; D unclear. The CDR3 is 13 residues long. Germline V lookup: CDR1 MGHRA, CDR2 YSYEKL. V dropped 2 bases and J dropped 13 bases, with 12 bases sitting between them. The CDR3 nucleotides read TGCGCCAGCAGCCAATCGACCGACTCCCCCCTCCACTTT. Its protein product is CASSQSTDSPLHF.

The chain couples TRBV3-1 (or the pseudogene TRBV3-2) to TRBJ1-1; D is possibly TRBD1 (5 bases). With 3 bases removed from V and 7 bases from J, the gap between germline ends came to 15 bases. CDR1 is LGHDT and CDR2 is YNNKEL in the germline V gene (reference sequence). The CDR3 loop spans 14 amino acids. CDR3 DNA sequence: TGTGCCAGCAGCCAGCTCGGGGGAAAAGGTGAAGCTTTCTTT. Its translation is CASSQLGGKGEAFF.

The chain uses TRBV10-3 and TRBJ1-5; 7 positions agree with TRBD1. V was clipped by 6 bases and J by 8 bases; unmatched bases: 10. Looked up from germline, CDR1 is ENHRY and CDR2 is SYGVKD. The CDR3 length is 14 residues. The CDR3 is CAISTAGGGEPQHF. CDR3 sequence (DNA): TGTGCCATCAGCACCGCAGGGGGTGGCGAGCCCCAGCATTTT.

The rearrangement uses TRBV6-4 and TRBJ1-2, with TRBD1 matching 7 bases. CDR3 length: 13 residues. Germline V gene data show CDR1 as MRHNA and CDR2 as SNTAGT. V gave up 6 bases and J gave up 6 bases; unmatched junction bases: 7. The CDR3 spells CASRIRQGDGYTF. CDR3 DNA: TGTGCCAGCAGGATCCGTCAGGGGGATGGCTACACCTTC.

The chain carries TRBV30 and TRBJ2-2; 8 positions match TRBD2. CDR3 length equals 14 residues. V lost 4 bases, J lost 2 bases, and 3 bases stayed unmatched. From germline, CDR1 is GTSNPN and CDR2 SVGIG (reference sequence). The CDR3: CAWMSGGNTGELFF. The CDR3 nucleotides are TGTGCCTGGATGAGCGGGGGAAACACCGGGGAGCTGTTTTTT.

This CDR3 is CASSWNLAGVTYNEQFF. The CDR3 DNA reads TGCGCCAGCAGCTGGAACCTAGCGGGAGTCACCTACAATGAGCAGTTCTTC. J is TRBJ2-1 and V is TRBV5-1, with 10 bases that match TRBD2. J lost 2 bases, V lost 3 bases, and 8 bases had no gene match. The CDR3 sequence is 17 residues long. Germline V CDR1 and CDR2: SGHRS, YFSETQ.

The genes are TRBV7-2 and TRBJ2-1; D uncertain. CDR1 is SGHTA and CDR2 is FQGNSA in the germline V gene. The CDR3 runs to 14 residues. V was cut by 5 bases and J by 7 bases, with 15 bases left in between. Here the CDR3 reads CASSPRPQKNEQFF. The CDR3 DNA is TGTGCCAGCAGCCCCAGGCCCCAAAAGAATGAGCAGTTCTTC.

The gene calls are TRBV28 and TRBJ2-1, with 9 bases aligning to TRBD2. Germline V lookup: CDR1 MDHEN, CDR2 SYDVKM. The CDR3 covers 14 residues. V lost 3 bases to trimming and J lost 12 bases; unmatched junction nucleotides: 9. Here the CDR3 reads CASSLTGTSPAQFF. DNA of the CDR3: TGTGCCAGCAGTTTGACCGGGACTAGCCCAGCGCAGTTCTTC. Combining the CDR3 with reference TRBV28 and TRBJ2-1 gives the whole variable domain DVKVTQSSRYLVKRTGEKVFLECVQDMDHENMFWYRQDPGLGLRLIYFSYDVKMKEKGDIPEGYSVSREKKERFSLILESASTNQTSMYLCASSLTGTSPAQFFGPGTRLTVL.

The rearrangement uses TRBV6-2 or TRBV6-3 and TRBJ1-5; D possibly corresponds to TRBD1 (5 bases). Trimming took off 2 bases at V and 7 bases at J, with 15 bases between the two ends. The CDR3 is 15 amino acids. The germline V gene encodes CDR1 MNHEY and CDR2 SVGEGT. CDR3 nucleotides: TGTGCCAGCAGTTACCATCAGGGAAGTCACCAGCCCCAGCATTTT. It yields the protein CASSYHQGSHQPQHF.

This chain connects TRBV7-2 to TRBJ2-2; TRBD1 is a possible D gene (6 bases). CDR3 length equals 14 residues. Germline V gene sequence: CDR1 SGHTA, CDR2 FQGNSA. Trimming took 1 base from V and 5 from J, leaving 8 bases between them. In DNA, the CDR3 is TGTGCCAGCAGCTTAGATAGGGGGACCGGGGAGCTGTTTTTT. Its translation is CASSLDRGTGELFF.

The chain has TRBV28 and TRBJ2-1, with TRBD2 identical over 12 bases. The junction had 7 bases not matched to a gene; V was cut back by 5 bases and J by 8 bases. The CDR3 spans 15 residues. The germline gives CDR1 MDHEN, CDR2 SYDVKM. CDR3 loop: CASSLWTSGIYEQFF. Written as DNA, the CDR3 is TGTGCCAGCAGTCTGTGGACTAGCGGGATATATGAGCAGTTCTTC.